There are many counts of the clone carrying this T cell receptor (beta chain). Its matching antigen is unknown. Relative to the germline gene, one junction end is altered; a read error may explain this. The sample is drawn from a study of CD8 T cells in ankylosing spondylitis. Scientists made TCR beta libraries using quantitative 5'-RACE with molecular barcodes. TCRdb redid the calling of the 5' RACE reads with MiXCR, one entry per CDR3 protein. There are fewer than 550,000 distinct CDR3 sequences in the sample; about 5% occur only once, and around 3.6% lies in the top ten. Findings of the study overall: A TCR beta motif of several highly homologous variants seemed to mark ankylosing spondylitis blood. Reportedly, disease-linked clones are significantly enriched in ankylosing spondylitis patients' matched synovial fluid. CD8+ by phenotype, disease-linked clones were relatively rare in peripheral blood.

The CDR3 length is 13 residues. Germline CDR1 SSHAT, CDR2 FNYEAQ (reference sequence). This rearrangement joins TRBV7-7 to TRBJ2-5; no reliable D call. The clonotype comes from a male donor with ankylosing spondylitis. Input material: blood, either unsorted or a sorted T cell fraction (not recorded which). CDR3 sequence (DNA): TGTGCTAGCAGCTTAATTTTTACAGAGACCCAGTACTTC. Encoded protein: CASSLIFTETQYF. Filled out from reference TRBV7-7 and TRBJ2-5, the complete variable domain reads GAGVSQSPRYKVTKRGQDVTLRCDPISSHATLYWYQQALGQGPEFLTYFNYEAQPDKSGLPSDRFSAERPEGSISTLTIQRTEQRDSAMYRCASSLIFTETQYFGPGTRLLVL.